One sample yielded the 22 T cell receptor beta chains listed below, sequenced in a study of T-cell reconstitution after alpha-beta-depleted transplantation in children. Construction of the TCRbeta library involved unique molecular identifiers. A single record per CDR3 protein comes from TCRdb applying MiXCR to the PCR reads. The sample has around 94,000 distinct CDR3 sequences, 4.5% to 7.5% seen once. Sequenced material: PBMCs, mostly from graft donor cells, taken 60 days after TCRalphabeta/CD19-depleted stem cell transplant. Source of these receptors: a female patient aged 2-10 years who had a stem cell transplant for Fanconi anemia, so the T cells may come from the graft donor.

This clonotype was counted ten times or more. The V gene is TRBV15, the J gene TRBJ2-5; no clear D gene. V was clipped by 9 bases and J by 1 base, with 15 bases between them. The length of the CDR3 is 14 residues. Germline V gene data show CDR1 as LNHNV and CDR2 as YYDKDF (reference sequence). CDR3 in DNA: TGTGCCACATCCACTGGGCTGACCCAAGAGACCCAGTACTTC. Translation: CATSTGLTQETQYF.

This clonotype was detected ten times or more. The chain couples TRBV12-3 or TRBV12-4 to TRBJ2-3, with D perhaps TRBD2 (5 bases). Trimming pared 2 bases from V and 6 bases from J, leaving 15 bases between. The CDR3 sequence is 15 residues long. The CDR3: CASSLTRKRFDTQYF. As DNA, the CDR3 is TGTGCCAGCAGTTTAACTAGGAAGAGATTCGATACGCAGTATTTT.

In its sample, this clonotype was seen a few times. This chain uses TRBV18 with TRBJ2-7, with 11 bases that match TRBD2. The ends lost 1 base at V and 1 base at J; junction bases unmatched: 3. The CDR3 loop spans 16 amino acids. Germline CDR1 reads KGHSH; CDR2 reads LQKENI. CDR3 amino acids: CASSPLAGGRSYEQYF. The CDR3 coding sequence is TGTGCCAGCTCACCACTAGCGGGAGGGCGGTCCTACGAGCAGTACTTC.

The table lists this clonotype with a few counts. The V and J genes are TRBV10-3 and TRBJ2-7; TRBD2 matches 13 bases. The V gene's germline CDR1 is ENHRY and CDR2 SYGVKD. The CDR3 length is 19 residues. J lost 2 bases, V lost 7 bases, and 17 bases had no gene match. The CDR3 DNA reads TGTGCCATCATCCGATATATTCCCGGGACTAGCGGGGCTCCCTACGAGCAGTACTTC. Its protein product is CAIIRYIPGTSGAPYEQYF.

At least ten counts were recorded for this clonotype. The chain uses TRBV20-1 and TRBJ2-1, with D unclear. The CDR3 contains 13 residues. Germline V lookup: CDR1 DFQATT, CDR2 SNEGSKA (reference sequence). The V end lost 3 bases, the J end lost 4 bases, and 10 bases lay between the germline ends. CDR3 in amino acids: CSARNTVYNEQFF. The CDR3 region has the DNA TGCAGTGCTAGGAACACAGTATACAATGAGCAGTTCTTC.

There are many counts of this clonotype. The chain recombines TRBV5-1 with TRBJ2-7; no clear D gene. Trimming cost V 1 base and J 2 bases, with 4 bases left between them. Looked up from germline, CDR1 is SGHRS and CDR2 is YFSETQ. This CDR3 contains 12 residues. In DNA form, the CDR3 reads TGCGCCAGCAGCTTGAACACCTACGAGCAGTACTTC. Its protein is CASSLNTYEQYF. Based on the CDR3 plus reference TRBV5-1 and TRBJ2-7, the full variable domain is KAGVTQTPRYLIKTRGQQVTLSCSPISGHRSVSWYQQTPGQGLQFLFEYFSETQRNKGNFPGRFSGRQFSNSRSEMNVSTLELGDSALYLCASSLNTYEQYFGPGTRLTVT.

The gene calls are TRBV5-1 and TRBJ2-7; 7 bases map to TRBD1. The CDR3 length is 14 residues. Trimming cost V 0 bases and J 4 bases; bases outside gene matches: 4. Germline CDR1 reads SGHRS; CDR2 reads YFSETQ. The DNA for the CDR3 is TGCGCCAGCAGCTTGGGACAGGGTTGGTACGAGCAGTACTTC. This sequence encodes CASSLGQGWYEQYF.

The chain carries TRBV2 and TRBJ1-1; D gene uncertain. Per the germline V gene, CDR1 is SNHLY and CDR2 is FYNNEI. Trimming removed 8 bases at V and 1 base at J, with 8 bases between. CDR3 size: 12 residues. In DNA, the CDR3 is TGTGCCAGCCGAGGACCGAACACTGAAGCTTTCTTT. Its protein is CASRGPNTEAFF.

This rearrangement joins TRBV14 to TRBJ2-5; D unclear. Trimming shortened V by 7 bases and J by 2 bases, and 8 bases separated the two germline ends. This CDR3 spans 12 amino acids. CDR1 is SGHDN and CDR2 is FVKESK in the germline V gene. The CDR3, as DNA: TGTGCCAGCACCCCGGCGCAAGAGACCCAGTACTTC. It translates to CASTPAQETQYF. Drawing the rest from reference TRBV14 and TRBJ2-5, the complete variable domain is EAGVTQFPSHSVIEKGQTVTLRCDPISGHDNLYWYRRVMGKEIKFLLHFVKESKQDESGMPNNRFLAERTGGTYSTLKVQPAELEDSGVYFCASTPAQETQYFGPGTRLLVL.

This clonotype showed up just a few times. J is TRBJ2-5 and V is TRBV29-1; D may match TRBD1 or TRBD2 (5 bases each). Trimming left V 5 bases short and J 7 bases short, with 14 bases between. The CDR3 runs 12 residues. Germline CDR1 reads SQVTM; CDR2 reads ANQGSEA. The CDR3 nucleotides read TGCAGCGTTTTCGGGACGGGTGGGACCCAGTACTTC. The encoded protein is CSVFGTGGTQYF.

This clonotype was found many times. Here the CDR3 DNA reads TGTGCCAGCAGCGAGGGCCCGGGAGGGGAGACCCAGTACTTC. The encoded protein is CASSEGPGGETQYF. The rearrangement uses TRBV9 and TRBJ2-5; 8 bases map to TRBD2. The CDR3 consists of 14 residues. CDR1 and CDR2 (germline): SGDLS, YYNGEE. J gave up 5 bases and V 3 bases, and 6 bases lay outside the gene matches.

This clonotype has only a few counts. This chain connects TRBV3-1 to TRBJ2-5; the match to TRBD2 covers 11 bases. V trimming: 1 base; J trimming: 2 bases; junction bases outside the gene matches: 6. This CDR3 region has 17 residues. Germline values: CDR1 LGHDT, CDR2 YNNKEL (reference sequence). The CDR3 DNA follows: TGTGCCAGCAGCCAAGGAGGACTAGCGGGTCAGCAAGAGACCCAGTACTTC. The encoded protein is CASSQGGLAGQQETQYF.

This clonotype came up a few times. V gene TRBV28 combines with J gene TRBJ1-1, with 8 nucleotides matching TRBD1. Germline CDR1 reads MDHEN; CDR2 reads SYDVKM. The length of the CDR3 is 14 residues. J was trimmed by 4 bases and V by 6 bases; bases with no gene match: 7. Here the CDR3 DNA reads TGTGCCAGCAGACGGACAGGGTACGGCACTGAAGCTTTCTTT. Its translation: CASRRTGYGTEAFF.

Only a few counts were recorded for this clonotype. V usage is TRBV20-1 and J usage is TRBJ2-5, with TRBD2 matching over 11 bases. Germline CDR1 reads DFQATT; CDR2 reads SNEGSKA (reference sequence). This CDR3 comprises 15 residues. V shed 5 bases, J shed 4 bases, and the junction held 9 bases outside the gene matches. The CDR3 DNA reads TGCAGTGCTCTCGATAGCGGGGGGGCCTCAGAGACCCAGTACTTC. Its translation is CSALDSGGASETQYF.

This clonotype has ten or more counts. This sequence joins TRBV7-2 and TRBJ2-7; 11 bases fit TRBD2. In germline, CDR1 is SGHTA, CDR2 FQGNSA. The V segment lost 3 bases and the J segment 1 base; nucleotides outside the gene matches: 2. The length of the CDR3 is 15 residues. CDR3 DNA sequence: TGTGCCAGCAGCTTCCTAGCGGGGGGATCCTACGAGCAGTACTTC. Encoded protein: CASSFLAGGSYEQYF.

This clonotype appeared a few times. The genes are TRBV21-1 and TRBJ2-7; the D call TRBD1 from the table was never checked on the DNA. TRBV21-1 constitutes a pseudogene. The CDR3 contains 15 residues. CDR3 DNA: TGTGCCAGCAGCAACCGACAGGGACGAAACTACGAGCAGTACTTC. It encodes CASSNRQGRNYEQYF.

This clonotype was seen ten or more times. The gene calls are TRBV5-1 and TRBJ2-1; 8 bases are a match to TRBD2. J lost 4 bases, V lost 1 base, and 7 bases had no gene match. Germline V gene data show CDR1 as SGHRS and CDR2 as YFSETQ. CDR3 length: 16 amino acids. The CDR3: CASSLRGLDGYNEQFF. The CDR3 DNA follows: TGCGCCAGCAGCTTGAGGGGACTAGATGGGTACAATGAGCAGTTCTTC.

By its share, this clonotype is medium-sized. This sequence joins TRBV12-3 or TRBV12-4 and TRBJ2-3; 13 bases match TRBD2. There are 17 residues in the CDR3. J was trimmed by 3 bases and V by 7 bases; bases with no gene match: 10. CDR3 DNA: TGTGCCAGCACCTTGGTACTAGCGGGGGGGATGACAGATACGCAGTATTTT. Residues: CASTLVLAGGMTDTQYF.

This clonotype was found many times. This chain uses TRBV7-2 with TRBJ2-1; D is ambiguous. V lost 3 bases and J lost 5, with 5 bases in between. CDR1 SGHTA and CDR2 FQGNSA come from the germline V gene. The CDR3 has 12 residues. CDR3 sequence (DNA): TGTGCCAGCAGCTTTTTTGACAATGAGCAGTTCTTC. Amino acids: CASSFFDNEQFF.

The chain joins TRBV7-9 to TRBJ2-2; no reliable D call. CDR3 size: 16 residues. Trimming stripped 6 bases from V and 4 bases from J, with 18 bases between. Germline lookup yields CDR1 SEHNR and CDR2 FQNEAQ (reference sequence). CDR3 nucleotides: TGTGCCAGCAGACCCCGGGTCAGTGAGTCCACCGGGGAGCTGTTTTTT. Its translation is CASRPRVSESTGELFF.

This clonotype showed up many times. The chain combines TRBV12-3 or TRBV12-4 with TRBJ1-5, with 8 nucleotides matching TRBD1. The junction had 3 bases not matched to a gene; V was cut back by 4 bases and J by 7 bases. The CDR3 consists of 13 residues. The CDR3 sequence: CASSSRQGQPQHF. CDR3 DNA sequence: TGTGCCAGCAGTTCCCGACAGGGGCAGCCCCAGCATTTT.

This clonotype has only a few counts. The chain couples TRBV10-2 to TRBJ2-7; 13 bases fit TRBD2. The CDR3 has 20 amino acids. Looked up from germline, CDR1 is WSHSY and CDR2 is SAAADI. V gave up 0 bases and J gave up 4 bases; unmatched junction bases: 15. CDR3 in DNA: TGCGCCAGCAGTGAGTCGAAGTCTGGTGGGACTAGCGGGAACTTTTACGAGCAGTACTTC. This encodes CASSESKSGGTSGNFYEQYF.